A selection of T cell receptor beta chains follows, all from one sample in a study of blood T cell repertoires in COVID-19. Data came from immunoSEQ multiplex PCR; TCRdb stores just in-frame clones and leaves some out. The data contain roughly 150,000 clones, around 80% of them seen just once; the ten biggest clones take up roughly a fifth. The source material was peripheral blood. Every receptor here comes from a woman aged 80 or over with acute or convalescent COVID-19. CDR3s include the opening cysteine and the closing phenylalanine or tryptophan. A D gene is named only where the DNA matches it firmly. Size is omitted from some rows. Given values are once, few, many or a class for expanded clones.

>NA|TRBV5-6|TRBJ1-1|TRBD1
CASSSTGAAAFF
TGTGCCAGCAGCTCGACAGGGGCAGCAGCTTTCTTT
>NA|TRBV19|TRBJ2-7|TRBD1
CASSPGTGIGEQYF
TGTGCCAGTAGTCCCGGGACAGGGATCGGCGAGCAGTACTTC
>NA|TRBV24-1|TRBJ2-2|NA
CATSDFPVVTGVNTGELFF
TGTGCCACCAGTGATTTCCCGGTCGTGACAGGAGTAAACACCGGGGAGCTGTTTTTT
>NA|TRBV30|TRBJ1-4|TRBD1
CAWRGGMWSDEKLFF
TGTGCCTGGAGAGGGGGCATGTGGTCGGATGAAAAACTGTTTTTT
>NA|TRBV18|TRBJ2-7|TRBD1
CASSPGQGVSYEQYF
TGTGCCAGCTCCCCAGGACAGGGTGTCTCCTACGAGCAGTACTTC
>NA|TRBV4-1|TRBJ1-1|NA
CASSRGRMNTEAFF
TGCGCCAGCAGCAGGGGCAGGATGAACACTGAAGCTTTCTTT
>once|TRBV5-6|TRBJ1-5|TRBD1
CASSLGQGRNQPQHF
TGTGCCAGCAGCTTAGGACAGGGTCGCAATCAGCCCCAGCATTTT
>NA|TRBV28|TRBJ2-2|NA
CASSYWGTGLGRGTGELFF
TGTGCCAGCAGTTACTGGGGGACTGGACTCGGGAGAGGTACCGGGGAGCTGTTTTTT
>NA|TRBV11-2|TRBJ1-5|NA
CASSPHIDQPQHF
TGTGCCAGCAGCCCCCACATCGATCAGCCCCAGCATTTT
>NA|TRBV6-5|TRBJ2-1|NA
CASSRDSGSYNEQFF
TGTGCCAGCAGTCGAGACAGTGGCTCCTACAATGAGCAGTTCTTC
>NA|TRBV5-6|TRBJ1-2|NA
CASSLFRRVGYGYTF
TGTGCCAGCAGCTTGTTCCGGAGGGTTGGCTATGGCTACACCTTC
>NA|TRBV29-1|TRBJ2-3|NA
CSVPAHGGSEDTQYF
TGCAGCGTTCCTGCTCATGGGGGCTCGGAAGATACGCAGTATTTT
>NA|TRBV3-1/TRBV3-2|TRBJ1-5|NA
CASSQGDNQPQHF
TGTGCCAGCAGCCAAGGCGACAATCAGCCCCAGCATTTT
>few|TRBV15|TRBJ2-3|NA
CATSTWGGGVGDTQYF
TGTGCCACCAGCACATGGGGGGGCGGCGTCGGAGATACGCAGTATTTT
>NA|TRBV2|TRBJ1-1|TRBD1
CASRRTGSTEAFF
TGTGCCAGCAGACGGACAGGGAGCACTGAAGCTTTCTTT
>NA|TRBV19|TRBJ1-5|NA
CASSIEGTNSNQPQHF
TGTGCCAGTAGTATAGAAGGGACAAATAGCAATCAGCCCCAGCATTTT
>once|TRBV11-2|TRBJ2-3|TRBD2
CASSSPGLAKDTQYF
TGTGCCAGCAGCAGCCCGGGACTAGCCAAGGATACGCAGTATTTT
>NA|TRBV4-2|TRBJ2-1|TRBD2
CASSQEGLAGGYNEQFF
TGTGCCAGCAGCCAAGAAGGACTAGCGGGGGGTTACAATGAGCAGTTCTTC
>NA|TRBV19|TRBJ1-3|NA
CASSIGTLRGNTIYF
TGTGCCAGTAGTATCGGGACTTTGCGAGGAAACACCATATATTTT
>NA|TRBV7-2|TRBJ1-4|NA
CASSRGGGVLLEKLFF
TGTGCCAGCAGCAGGGGAGGGGGTGTACTTTTAGAAAAACTGTTTTTT
>NA|TRBV24-1|TRBJ2-1|NA
CATSDLLQNEQFF
TGTGCCACCAGTGATTTACTCCAAAATGAGCAGTTCTTC
>NA|TRBV19|TRBJ1-3|TRBD1
CASRPPGQGAISGNTIYF
TGTGCCAGCCGACCCCCTGGACAGGGGGCAATCTCTGGAAACACCATATATTTT
>NA|TRBV19|TRBJ2-7|TRBD1
CASSPRDRGLYEQYF
TGTGCCAGTAGTCCCCGGGACAGGGGTTTGTACGAGCAGTACTTC
>NA|TRBV30|TRBJ2-7|NA
CAWRPAGTYEQYF
TGTGCCTGGAGACCAGCGGGCACCTACGAGCAGTACTTC
>NA|TRBV5-1|TRBJ1-2|NA
CASSSRQDSHNGYTF
TGCGCCAGCAGCTCTCGACAGGACAGCCACAATGGCTACACCTTC
>NA|TRBV7-2|TRBJ1-6|NA
CASSLIYLDSPLHF
TGTGCCAGCAGCCTTATCTACCTTGATTCACCCCTCCACTTT
>NA|TRBV6-5|TRBJ2-2|NA
CASSYLDTNTGELFF
TGTGCCAGCAGTTACCTGGACACCAACACCGGGGAGCTGTTTTTT
>few|TRBV5-1|TRBJ1-2|NA
CASSSTDYGYTF
TGCGCCAGCAGCTCGACAGACTATGGCTACACCTTC
>once|TRBV29-1|TRBJ1-4|TRBD1
CSVRDRVVEKLFF
TGCAGCGTTAGGGACAGGGTGGTTGAAAAACTGTTTTTT
>NA|TRBV7-2|TRBJ2-1|NA
CASSLLLSGDSEQFF
TGTGCCAGCAGCTTATTATTGTCTGGAGACAGCGAGCAGTTCTTC
>once|TRBV4-2|TRBJ1-1|NA
CASSQDFRYTEAFF
TGTGCCAGCAGCCAAGATTTCAGGTACACTGAAGCTTTCTTT
>once|TRBV5-1|TRBJ1-1|NA
CASKSDTEAFF
TGCGCCAGCAAGAGCGACACTGAAGCTTTCTTT
>NA|TRBV11-1|TRBJ2-2|TRBD2
CASSLRTSGAGELFF
TGTGCCAGCAGCTTGAGGACTAGCGGGGCCGGGGAGCTGTTTTTT
>NA|TRBV3-1/TRBV3-2|TRBJ1-1|NA
CASTTTGRNTEAFF
TGTGCCAGTACTACGACAGGTCGGAACACTGAAGCTTTCTTT
>NA|TRBV19|TRBJ2-1|TRBD1
CASSIRGQHYNEQFF
TGTGCCAGTAGTATAAGGGGACAGCACTACAATGAGCAGTTCTTC
>NA|TRBV5-1|TRBJ2-3|NA
CASSYYRGGGTDTQYF
TGCGCCAGCAGCTATTACAGGGGCGGGGGCACAGATACGCAGTATTTT
>NA|TRBV5-6|TRBJ1-2|NA
CASSLDTRDYGYTF
TGTGCCAGCAGCTTGGATACCCGAGACTATGGCTACACCTTC
>NA|TRBV14|TRBJ2-7|NA
CASSPIWAGQTIHYEQYF
TGTGCCAGCAGCCCCATATGGGCGGGACAGACGATCCACTACGAGCAGTACTTC
>once|TRBV5-1|TRBJ2-1|TRBD1
CASSLGQGAGNEQFF
TGCGCCAGCAGCTTGGGGCAGGGGGCTGGTAATGAGCAGTTCTTC
>NA|TRBV7-2|TRBJ1-2|NA
CATTADRPYGYTF
TGTGCCACCACAGCCGACAGGCCCTATGGCTACACCTTC
>few|TRBV6-1|TRBJ2-5|NA
CASSEGLAKSYQETQYF
TGTGCCAGCAGTGAAGGCCTGGCAAAATCGTACCAAGAGACCCAGTACTTC
>NA|TRBV3-1/TRBV3-2|TRBJ1-2|NA
CASSRGSYYGYTF
TGTGCCAGCAGCCGTGGCAGTTACTATGGCTACACCTTC
>NA|TRBV6-5|TRBJ2-2|TRBD1
CASKSTGAYTGELFF
TGTGCCAGCAAGTCGACAGGGGCATACACCGGGGAGCTGTTTTTT
>NA|TRBV3-1/TRBV3-2|TRBJ2-7|TRBD2
CASSQRAGAYEQYF
TGTGCCAGCAGCCAAAGAGCGGGAGCCTACGAGCAGTACTTC
>NA|TRBV7-9|TRBJ2-1|TRBD2
CASSLSTRESNEQFF
TGTGCCAGCAGCTTATCGACGCGGGAGAGTAATGAGCAGTTCTTC